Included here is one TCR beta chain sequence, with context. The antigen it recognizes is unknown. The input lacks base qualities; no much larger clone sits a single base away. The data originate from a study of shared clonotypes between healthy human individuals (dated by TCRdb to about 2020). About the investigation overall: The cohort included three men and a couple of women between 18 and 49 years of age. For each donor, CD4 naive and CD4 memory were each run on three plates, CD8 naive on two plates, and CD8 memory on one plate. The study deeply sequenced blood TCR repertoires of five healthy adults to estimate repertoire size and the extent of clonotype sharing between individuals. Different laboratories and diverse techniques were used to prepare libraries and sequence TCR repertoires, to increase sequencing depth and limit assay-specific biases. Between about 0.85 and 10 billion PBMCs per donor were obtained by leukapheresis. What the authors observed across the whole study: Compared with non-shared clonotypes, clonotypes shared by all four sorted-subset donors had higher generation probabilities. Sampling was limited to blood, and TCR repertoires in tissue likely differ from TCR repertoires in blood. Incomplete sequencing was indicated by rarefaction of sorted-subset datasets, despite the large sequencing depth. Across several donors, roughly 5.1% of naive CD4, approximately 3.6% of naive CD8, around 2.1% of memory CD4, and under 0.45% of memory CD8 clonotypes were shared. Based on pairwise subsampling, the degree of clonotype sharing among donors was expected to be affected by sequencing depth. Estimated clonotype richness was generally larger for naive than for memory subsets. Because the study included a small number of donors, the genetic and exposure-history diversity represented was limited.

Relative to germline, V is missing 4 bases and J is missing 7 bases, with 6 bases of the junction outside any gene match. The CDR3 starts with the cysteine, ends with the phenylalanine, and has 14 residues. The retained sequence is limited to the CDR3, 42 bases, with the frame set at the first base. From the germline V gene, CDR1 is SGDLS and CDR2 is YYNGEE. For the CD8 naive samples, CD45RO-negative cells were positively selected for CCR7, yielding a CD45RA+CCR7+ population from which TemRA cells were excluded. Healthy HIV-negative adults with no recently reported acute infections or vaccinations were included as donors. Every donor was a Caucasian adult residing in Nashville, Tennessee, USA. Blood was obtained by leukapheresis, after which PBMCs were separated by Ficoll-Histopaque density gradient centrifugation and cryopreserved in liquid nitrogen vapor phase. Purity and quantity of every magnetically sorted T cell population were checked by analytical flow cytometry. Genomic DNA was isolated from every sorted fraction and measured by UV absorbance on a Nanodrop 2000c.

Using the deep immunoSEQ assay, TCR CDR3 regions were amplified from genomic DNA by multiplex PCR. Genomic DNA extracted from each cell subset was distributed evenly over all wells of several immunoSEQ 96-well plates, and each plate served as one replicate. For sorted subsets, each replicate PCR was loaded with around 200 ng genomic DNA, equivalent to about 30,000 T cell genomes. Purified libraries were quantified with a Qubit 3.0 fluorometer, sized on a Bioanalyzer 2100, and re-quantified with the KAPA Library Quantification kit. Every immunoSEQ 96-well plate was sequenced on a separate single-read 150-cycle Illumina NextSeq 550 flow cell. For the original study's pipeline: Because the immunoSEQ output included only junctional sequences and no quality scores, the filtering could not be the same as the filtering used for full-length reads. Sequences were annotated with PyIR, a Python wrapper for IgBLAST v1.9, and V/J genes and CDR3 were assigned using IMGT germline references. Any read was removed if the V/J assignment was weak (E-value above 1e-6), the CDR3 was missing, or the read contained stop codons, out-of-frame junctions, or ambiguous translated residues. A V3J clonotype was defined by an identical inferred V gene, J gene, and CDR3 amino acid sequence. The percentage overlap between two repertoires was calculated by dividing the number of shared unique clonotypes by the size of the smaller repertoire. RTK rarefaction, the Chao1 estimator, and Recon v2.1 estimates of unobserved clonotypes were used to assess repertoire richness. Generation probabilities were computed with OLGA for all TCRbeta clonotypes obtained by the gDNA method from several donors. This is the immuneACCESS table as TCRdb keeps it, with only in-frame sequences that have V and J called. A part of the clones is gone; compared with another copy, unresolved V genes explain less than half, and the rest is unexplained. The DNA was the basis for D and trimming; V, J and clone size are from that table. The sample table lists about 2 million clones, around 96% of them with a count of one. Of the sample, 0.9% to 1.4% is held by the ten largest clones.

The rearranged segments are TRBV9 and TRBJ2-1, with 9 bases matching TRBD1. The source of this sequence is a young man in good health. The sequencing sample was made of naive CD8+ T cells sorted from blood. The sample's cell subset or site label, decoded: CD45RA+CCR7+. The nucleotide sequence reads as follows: TGTGCCAGCAGCCCCCCGACAGGGGGGAATGAGCAGTTCTTC. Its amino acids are CASSPPTGGNEQFF.